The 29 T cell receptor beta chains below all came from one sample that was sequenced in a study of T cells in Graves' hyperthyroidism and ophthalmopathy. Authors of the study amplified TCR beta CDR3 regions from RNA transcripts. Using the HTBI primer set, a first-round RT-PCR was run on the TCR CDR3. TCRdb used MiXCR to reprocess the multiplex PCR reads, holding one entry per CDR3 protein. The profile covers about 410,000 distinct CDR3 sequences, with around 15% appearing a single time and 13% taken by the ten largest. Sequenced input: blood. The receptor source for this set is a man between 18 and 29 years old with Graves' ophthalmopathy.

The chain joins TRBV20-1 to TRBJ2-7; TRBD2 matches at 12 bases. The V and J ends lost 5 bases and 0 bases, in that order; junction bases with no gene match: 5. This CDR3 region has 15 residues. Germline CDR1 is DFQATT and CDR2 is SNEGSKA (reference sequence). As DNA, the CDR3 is TGCAGTGCTGATGGACTAGCGGGGAGCTCCTACGAGCAGTACTTC. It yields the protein CSADGLAGSSYEQYF.

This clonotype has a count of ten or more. The chain's CDR3 is CASSPSGRAGETQYF. CDR3 bases: TGTGCCAGCAGCCCGAGCGGGAGGGCCGGAGAGACCCAGTACTTC. The chain combines TRBV12-3 or TRBV12-4 with TRBJ2-5, with 10 positions matching TRBD2. The CDR3 contains 15 residues. The V and J ends lost 6 bases and 4 bases, in that order; junction bases with no gene match: 8.

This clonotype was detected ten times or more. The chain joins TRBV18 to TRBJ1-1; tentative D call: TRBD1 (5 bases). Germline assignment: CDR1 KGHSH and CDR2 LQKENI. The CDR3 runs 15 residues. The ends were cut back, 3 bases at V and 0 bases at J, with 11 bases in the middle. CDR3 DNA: TGTGCCAGCTCACCGCCCCCGGGGCTGAACACTGAAGCTTTCTTT. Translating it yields CASSPPPGLNTEAFF.

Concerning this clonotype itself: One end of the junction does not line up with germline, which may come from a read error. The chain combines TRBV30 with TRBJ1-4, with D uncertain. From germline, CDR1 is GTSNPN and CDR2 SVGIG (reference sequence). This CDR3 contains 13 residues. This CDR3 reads CAWMWEANEKPFF. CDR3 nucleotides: TGTGCCTGGATGTGGGAGGCTAATGAAAAACCGTTTTTT.

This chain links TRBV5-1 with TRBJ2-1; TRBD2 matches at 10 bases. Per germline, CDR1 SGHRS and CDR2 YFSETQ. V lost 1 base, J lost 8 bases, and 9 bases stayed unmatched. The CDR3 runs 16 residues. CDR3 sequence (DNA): TGCGCCAGCAGCTTGCCTAGCGGGAGCCCGGGTGATGAGCAGTTCTTC. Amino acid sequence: CASSLPSGSPGDEQFF.

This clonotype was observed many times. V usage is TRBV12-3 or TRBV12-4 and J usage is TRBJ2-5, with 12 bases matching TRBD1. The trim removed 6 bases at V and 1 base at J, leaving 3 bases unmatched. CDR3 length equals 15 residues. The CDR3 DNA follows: TGTGCCAGCAGAAGGGGACAGGGGGCCCAAGAGACCCAGTACTTC. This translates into CASRRGQGAQETQYF.

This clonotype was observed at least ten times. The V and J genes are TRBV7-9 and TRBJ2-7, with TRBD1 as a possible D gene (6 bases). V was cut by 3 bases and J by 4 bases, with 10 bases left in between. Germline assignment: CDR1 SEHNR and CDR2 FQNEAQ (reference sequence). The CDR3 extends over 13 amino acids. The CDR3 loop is CASSLRTEYEQYF. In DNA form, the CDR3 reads TGTGCCAGCAGCTTGAGGACAGAGTACGAGCAGTACTTC.

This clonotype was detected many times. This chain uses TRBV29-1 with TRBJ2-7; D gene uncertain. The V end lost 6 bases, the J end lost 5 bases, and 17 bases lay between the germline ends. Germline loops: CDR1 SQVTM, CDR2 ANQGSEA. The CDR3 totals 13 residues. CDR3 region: CSVAGRLAHEQYF. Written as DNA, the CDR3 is TGCAGCGTGGCCGGGCGGTTGGCCCACGAGCAGTACTTC.

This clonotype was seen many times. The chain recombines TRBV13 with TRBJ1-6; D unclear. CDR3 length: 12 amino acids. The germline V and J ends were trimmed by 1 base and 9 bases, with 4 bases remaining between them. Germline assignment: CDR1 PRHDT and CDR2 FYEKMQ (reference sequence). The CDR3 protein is CASSLAFSPLHF. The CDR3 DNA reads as TGTGCCAGCAGCTTAGCCTTTTCACCCCTCCACTTT.

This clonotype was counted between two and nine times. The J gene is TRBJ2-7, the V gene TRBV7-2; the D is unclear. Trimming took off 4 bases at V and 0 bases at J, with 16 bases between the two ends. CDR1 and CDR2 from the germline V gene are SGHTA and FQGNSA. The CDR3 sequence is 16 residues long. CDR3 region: CASSYPPWSDSYEQYF. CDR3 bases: TGTGCCAGCAGCTACCCCCCGTGGAGCGACTCCTACGAGCAGTACTTC.

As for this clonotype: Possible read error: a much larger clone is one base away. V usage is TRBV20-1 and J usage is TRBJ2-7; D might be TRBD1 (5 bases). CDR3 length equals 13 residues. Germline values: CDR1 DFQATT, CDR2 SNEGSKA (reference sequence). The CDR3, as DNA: TGCAGTGCTTACGACAGACCAACCTACGAGCGGTACTTC. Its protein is CSAYDRPTYERYF.

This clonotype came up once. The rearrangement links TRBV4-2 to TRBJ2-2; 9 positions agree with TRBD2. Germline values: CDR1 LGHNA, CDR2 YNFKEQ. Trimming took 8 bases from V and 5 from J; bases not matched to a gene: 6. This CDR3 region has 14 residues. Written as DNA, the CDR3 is TGTGCCAGCGGAGCGGGAGGTGAAACCGGGGAGCTGTTTTTT. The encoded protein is CASGAGGETGELFF.

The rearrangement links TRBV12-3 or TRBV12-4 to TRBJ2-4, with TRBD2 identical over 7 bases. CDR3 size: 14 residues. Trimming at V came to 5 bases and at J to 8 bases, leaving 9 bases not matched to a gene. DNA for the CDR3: TGTGCCAGCAGTCCGGGGGGACCCCCCGACATTCAGTACTTC. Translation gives CASSPGGPPDIQYF.

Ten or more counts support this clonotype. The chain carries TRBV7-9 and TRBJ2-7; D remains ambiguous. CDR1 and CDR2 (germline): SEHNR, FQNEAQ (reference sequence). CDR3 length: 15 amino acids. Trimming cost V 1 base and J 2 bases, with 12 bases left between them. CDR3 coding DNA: TGTGCCAGCAGCTTAGGTGATAGCCTTCCCTACGAGCAGTACTTC. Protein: CASSLGDSLPYEQYF.

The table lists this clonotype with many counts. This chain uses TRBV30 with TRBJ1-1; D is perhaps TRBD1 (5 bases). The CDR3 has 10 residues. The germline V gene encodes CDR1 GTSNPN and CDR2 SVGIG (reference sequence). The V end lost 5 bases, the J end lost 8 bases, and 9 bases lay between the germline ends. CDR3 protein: CAWGYREAFF. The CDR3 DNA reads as TGTGCCTGGGGGTACAGGGAAGCTTTCTTT.

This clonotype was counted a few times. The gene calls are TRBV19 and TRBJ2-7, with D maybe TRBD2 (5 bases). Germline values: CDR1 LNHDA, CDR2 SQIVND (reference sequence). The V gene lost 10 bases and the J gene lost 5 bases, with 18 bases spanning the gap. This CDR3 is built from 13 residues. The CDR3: CATRRRNVDEQYF. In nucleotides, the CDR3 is TGTGCCACTAGAAGGAGGAATGTGGACGAGCAGTACTTC.

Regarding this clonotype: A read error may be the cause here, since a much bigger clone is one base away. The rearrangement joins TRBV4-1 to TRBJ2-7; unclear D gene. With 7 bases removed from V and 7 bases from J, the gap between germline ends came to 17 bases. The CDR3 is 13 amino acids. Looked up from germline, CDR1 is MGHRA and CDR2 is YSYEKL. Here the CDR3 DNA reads TGCGCCAGCACAACCCCCGGCTTCCATGAGCAGTACTTC. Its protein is CASTTPGFHEQYF.

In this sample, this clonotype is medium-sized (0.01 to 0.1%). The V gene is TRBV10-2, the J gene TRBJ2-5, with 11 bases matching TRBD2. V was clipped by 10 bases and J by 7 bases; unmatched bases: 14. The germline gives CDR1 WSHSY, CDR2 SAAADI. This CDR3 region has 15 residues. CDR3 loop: CATIPRLAGGPTQYF. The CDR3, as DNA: TGCGCCACCATACCCCGGCTAGCGGGGGGCCCGACCCAGTACTTC.

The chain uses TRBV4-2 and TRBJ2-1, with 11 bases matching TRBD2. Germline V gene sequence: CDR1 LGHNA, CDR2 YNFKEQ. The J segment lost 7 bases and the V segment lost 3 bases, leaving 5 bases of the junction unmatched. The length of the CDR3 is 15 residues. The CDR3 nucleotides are TGTGCCAGCAGCCATGGGCCTAGCGGGAGGAATGAGCAGTTCTTC. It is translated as CASSHGPSGRNEQFF.

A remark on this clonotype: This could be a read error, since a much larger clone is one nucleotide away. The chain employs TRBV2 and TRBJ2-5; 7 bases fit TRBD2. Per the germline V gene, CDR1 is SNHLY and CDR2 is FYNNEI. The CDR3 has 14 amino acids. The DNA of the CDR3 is TGTGTCAGCAGTGATCGCGGGGGACAAGAGACCCAGTACTTC. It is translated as CVSSDRGGQETQYF.

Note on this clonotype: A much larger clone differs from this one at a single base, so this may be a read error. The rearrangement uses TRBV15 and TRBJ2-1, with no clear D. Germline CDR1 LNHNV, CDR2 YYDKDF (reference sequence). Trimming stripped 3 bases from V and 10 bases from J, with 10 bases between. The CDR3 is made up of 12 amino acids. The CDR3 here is CATSRDGDEQFF. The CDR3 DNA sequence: TGTGCCACCAGCAGGGACGGAGACGAGCAGTTCTTC.

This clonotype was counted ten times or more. CDR3 DNA sequence: TGTGCCAGCAGTAGATGGCAACATACGCAGTATTTT. It encodes CASSRWQHTQYF. The V gene is TRBV7-2, the J gene TRBJ2-3; no clear D. Between the trimmed V and J ends, which lost 6 bases and 7 bases, there was a span of 11 bases. This CDR3 has 12 amino acids. Per germline, CDR1 SGHTA and CDR2 FQGNSA.

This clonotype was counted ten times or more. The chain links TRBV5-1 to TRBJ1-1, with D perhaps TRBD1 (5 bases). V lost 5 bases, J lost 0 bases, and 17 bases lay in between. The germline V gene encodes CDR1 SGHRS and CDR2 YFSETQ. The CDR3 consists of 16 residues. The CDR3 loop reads CASSSTGGHMNTEAFF. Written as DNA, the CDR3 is TGCGCCAGCAGTTCCACGGGGGGTCATATGAACACTGAAGCTTTCTTT.

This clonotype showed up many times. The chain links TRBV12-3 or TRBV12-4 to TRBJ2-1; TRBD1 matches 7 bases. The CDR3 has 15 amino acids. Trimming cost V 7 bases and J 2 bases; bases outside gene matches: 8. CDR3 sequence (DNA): TGTGCCAGCAAGGAATACAGGGGTGCCTACAATGAGCAGTTCTTC. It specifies CASKEYRGAYNEQFF.

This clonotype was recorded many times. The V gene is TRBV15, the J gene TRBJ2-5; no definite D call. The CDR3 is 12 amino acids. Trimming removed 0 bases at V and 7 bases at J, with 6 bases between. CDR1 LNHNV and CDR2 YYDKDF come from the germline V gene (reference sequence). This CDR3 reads CATSRDTGTQYF. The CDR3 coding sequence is TGTGCCACCAGCAGAGATACGGGGACCCAGTACTTC.

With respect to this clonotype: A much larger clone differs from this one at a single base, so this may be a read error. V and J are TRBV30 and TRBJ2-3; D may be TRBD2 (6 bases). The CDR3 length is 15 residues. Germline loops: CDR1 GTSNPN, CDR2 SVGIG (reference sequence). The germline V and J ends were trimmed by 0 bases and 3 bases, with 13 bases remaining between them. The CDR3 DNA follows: TGTGCCTGGAGTGTGGGGCTAGCGAGAACAGATACGCAGTATTTT. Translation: CAWSVGLARTDTQYF.

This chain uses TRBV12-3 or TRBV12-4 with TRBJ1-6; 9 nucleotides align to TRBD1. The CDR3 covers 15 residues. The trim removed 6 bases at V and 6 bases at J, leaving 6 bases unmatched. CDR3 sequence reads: CASSAGTGTNSPLHF. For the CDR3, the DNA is TGTGCCAGCAGCGCCGGGACAGGGACTAATTCACCCCTCCACTTT.

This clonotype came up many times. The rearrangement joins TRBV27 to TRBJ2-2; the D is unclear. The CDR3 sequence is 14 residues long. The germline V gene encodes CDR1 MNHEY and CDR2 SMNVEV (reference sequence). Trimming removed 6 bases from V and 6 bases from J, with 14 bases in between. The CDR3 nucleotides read TGTGCCAGCAGCCCAAACACCGTCGCCGGGGAGCTGTTTTTT. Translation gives CASSPNTVAGELFF.

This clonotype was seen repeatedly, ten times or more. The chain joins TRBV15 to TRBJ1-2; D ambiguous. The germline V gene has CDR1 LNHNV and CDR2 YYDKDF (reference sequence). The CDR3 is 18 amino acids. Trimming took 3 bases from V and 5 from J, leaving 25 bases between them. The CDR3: CATSSQPPRDGEGYGYTF. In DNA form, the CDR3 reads TGTGCCACCAGCAGCCAACCCCCCCGAGACGGAGAGGGATATGGCTACACCTTC.